This TCR beta chain was sequenced in a study of blood T cell repertoires in COVID-19. Study context: Samples representing acute and convalescent COVID-19 were sourced from the United States, Italy and Spain. Sources were T cells, B-cell-depleted T cells, or PBMCs; the material itself was cDNA or gDNA.

As originally analysed: Amplified reference gene primers provided the basis for estimating nucleated cell counts. Clones were read by immunoSEQ multiplex PCR, and TCRdb kept only the in-frame ones, dropping some. The DNA was the basis for D and trimming; V, J and clone size are from that table. The sample records about 140,000 clones, 65% to 90% being singletons. This sequence was found in a man aged 45-65 years with acute or convalescent COVID-19. Input material: peripheral blood.

The CDR3 DNA follows: TGCAGTGCCCCATCAGGAGATACGCAGTATTTT. The encoded protein is CSAPSGDTQYF. The chain joins TRBV20-1 to TRBJ2-3; D not certain. Trimming removed 6 bases from V and 5 bases from J, with 9 bases in between. The CDR3 contains 11 residues. Germline loops: CDR1 DFQATT, CDR2 SNEGSKA (reference sequence).